This T cell receptor beta chain was obtained from a study of CD8+CD57+ T cells in acquired aplastic anemia. Broader study findings: Patients and controls shared some 30 CD8+ CDR3 sequences, highly expressed in patients.

Whoever was chosen for sequencing had shown CD8+CD57+ cell expansion by flow cytometry. Severe acquired aplastic anemia was present in every patient. Untreated patients provided the blood samples, with no therapy given before sampling. The length of the CDR3 is 14 residues. Germline values: CDR1 SEHNR, CDR2 FQNEAQ (reference sequence). Trimming removed 5 bases from V and 5 bases from J, with 15 bases in between. The study profiled TCR beta VDJ and CDR3 using genomic DNA as template. TCRdb re-derived calls from the reads in MiXCR, one entry per CDR3 protein. The sample includes under 350,000 distinct CDR3 sequences, roughly 61% of them seen just once. On this clonotype itself: Its antigen is not identified.

Sequenced: sorted CD4+, CD8+, or CD8+CD57+ T cells (not recorded which) from PBMCs. The rearrangement links TRBV7-9 to TRBJ2-5; D perhaps matches TRBD2 (5 bases). The sequence came from a human donor with aplastic anemia. DNA for the CDR3: TGTGCCAGCAGCCGAGCGGCGATCGGGGAGACCCAGTACTTC. Translation: CASSRAAIGETQYF.